Shown below are 17 T cell receptor beta chains from a single sample sequenced in a study of shared clonotypes between healthy human individuals (TCRdb year 2020). Library generation was performed with the immunoSEQ multiplex PCR assay. This immuneACCESS table, as held by TCRdb, lists in-frame sequences with V and J called but not all clones. Of the missing ones, under half trace to an unresolved V gene in checked studies; the others have no known cause. Within this sample are approximately 400,000 clones, with 90% to 97% of them counted one time only. Of the sample, 0.25% to 0.35% is held by the ten largest clones. The sequenced sample was memory CD8+ T cells sorted from blood. The sample's cell subset or site label is to be understood as: CD45RO+ cells pooled with CCR7-negative TemRA cells. The source of these receptors is a man aged 30-40 years in good health.

This clone was found once. The chain is built from TRBV5-1 and TRBJ2-1; 10 bases are shared with TRBD2. CDR1 is SGHRS and CDR2 is YFSETQ in the germline V gene. This CDR3 spans 14 amino acids. Trimming took 4 bases from V and 2 from J; bases not matched to a gene: 0. CDR3 sequence reads: CASSTSGAYNEQFF. In DNA form, the CDR3 reads TGCGCCAGCAGCACTAGCGGGGCCTACAATGAGCAGTTCTTC.

DNA of the CDR3: TGCGCCAGCAGCTCCTTCGACAGCTCCTACGAGCAGTACTTC. It yields the protein CASSSFDSSYEQYF. This rearrangement joins TRBV5-1 to TRBJ2-7, with a possible D match to TRBD1 (5 bases). Trimming cost V 3 bases and J 0 bases, with 10 bases left between them. The CDR3 sequence is 14 residues long. In germline, CDR1 is SGHRS, CDR2 YFSETQ.

This clone appeared a single time. Written as DNA, the CDR3 is TGTGCCAGCAGTTCCGCCGGGACAGGGAACTATGGCTACACCTTC. Translating it yields CASSSAGTGNYGYTF. The chain joins TRBV27 to TRBJ1-2; 9 bases match TRBD1. After removal of 4 bases from V and 2 bases from J, the junction contained 5 bases not matched to a gene. CDR1 and CDR2 from the germline V gene are MNHEY and SMNVEV (reference sequence). The CDR3 has 15 amino acids.

V and J are TRBV30 and TRBJ1-1; a weak D match, TRBD1 (5 bases). CDR3 size: 14 residues. Germline V lookup: CDR1 GTSNPN, CDR2 SVGIG (reference sequence). Trimming removed 1 base at V and 5 bases at J, with 14 bases between. Written as DNA, the CDR3 is TGTGCCTGGAGTGGAGAAGGGCGGGGGACTGAAGCTTTCTTT. Its translation is CAWSGEGRGTEAFF.

The V gene is TRBV5-1, the J gene TRBJ2-7; TRBD2 aligns across 13 bases. The CDR3 totals 16 residues. V trimming: 4 bases; J trimming: 7 bases; junction bases outside the gene matches: 11. Per the germline V gene, CDR1 is SGHRS and CDR2 is YFSETQ. The CDR3 DNA reads TGCGCCAGCAGCGTCTCCAGGACTAGCGGGAGCGGGGAGCAGTACTTC. Translating gives CASSVSRTSGSGEQYF.

V usage is TRBV11-2 and J usage is TRBJ2-1; the match to TRBD1 covers 7 bases. This CDR3 has 13 residues. The germline V gene has CDR1 SGHAT and CDR2 FQNNGV. J lost 5 bases, V lost 7 bases, and 5 bases had no gene match. The CDR3 DNA sequence: TGTGCCAGCAAGGACAGGTCTGACAATGAGCAGTTCTTC. Encoded protein: CASKDRSDNEQFF.

For this clone: Other DNA sequences in the same sample also yield this CDR3. The chain uses TRBV28 and TRBJ1-2; D is ambiguous. The V and J ends lost 4 bases and 2 bases respectively, with 2 bases between them. The CDR3 is 11 amino acids. The germline V gene has CDR1 MDHEN and CDR2 SYDVKM. CDR3 in amino acids: CASSSNYGYTF. As DNA, the CDR3 is TGTGCCAGCAGTTCGAACTATGGCTACACCTTC.

The chain links TRBV7-9 to TRBJ1-4, with no clear D. Trimming cost V 1 base and J 0 bases, with 6 bases left between them. CDR1 is SEHNR and CDR2 is FQNEAQ in the germline V gene (reference sequence). CDR3 length equals 15 residues. CDR3 protein: CASSLGAATNEKLFF. The CDR3, as DNA: TGTGCCAGCAGCTTAGGGGCAGCAACTAATGAAAAACTGTTTTTT.

The chain links TRBV2 to TRBJ1-1; D is possibly TRBD1 (6 bases). Trimming took off 4 bases at V and 4 bases at J, with 10 bases between the two ends. Germline CDR1 and CDR2: SNHLY and FYNNEI. The CDR3 covers 13 residues. In nucleotides, the CDR3 is TGTGCCAGCAGTGTCGGGGGGCGCACTGAAGCTTTCTTT. This encodes CASSVGGRTEAFF. The whole variable domain, remainder taken from reference TRBV2 and TRBJ1-1, is EPEVTQTPSHQVTQMGQEVILRCVPISNHLYFYWYRQILGQKVEFLVSFYNNEISEKSEIFDDQFSVERPDGSNFTLKIRSTKLEDSAMYFCASSVGGRTEAFFGQGTRLTVV.

The V call is TRBV5-1, the J call TRBJ2-1, with a weak D call TRBD2 (6 bases). Germline-derived CDR1 and CDR2 are SGHRS and YFSETQ. The CDR3 covers 14 residues. Trimming removed 1 base from V and 4 bases from J, with 9 bases in between. The DNA of the CDR3 is TGCGCCAGCAGCTTGCCCGGGACTTACAATGAGCAGTTCTTC. Protein product: CASSLPGTYNEQFF.

This sequence joins TRBV5-4 and TRBJ1-3, with D uncertain. With 0 bases removed from V and 4 bases from J, the gap between germline ends came to 5 bases. This CDR3 is 13 amino acids long. The germline CDR1 and CDR2 sequences are SGHNT and YYREEE (reference sequence). The CDR3 loop reads CASSLVEGNTIYF. The DNA for the CDR3 is TGTGCCAGCAGCTTGGTGGAGGGAAACACCATATATTTT.

The chain employs TRBV6-1 and TRBJ1-3; maybe TRBD1 (5 bases). The CDR3 sequence is 15 residues long. The ends were cut back, 2 bases at V and 3 bases at J, with 11 bases in the middle. The germline CDR1 and CDR2 sequences are MNHNS and SASEGT. The chain's CDR3 is CASSEFGGVGNTIYF. The CDR3 bases are TGTGCCAGCAGTGAATTCGGGGGGGTTGGAAACACCATATATTTT.

The V and J genes are TRBV5-1 and TRBJ2-2; 11 nucleotides align to TRBD2. With V trimmed by 2 bases and J by 9 bases, 3 bases remained unmatched. Germline lookup yields CDR1 SGHRS and CDR2 YFSETQ. This CDR3 is built from 14 residues. The CDR3 loop is CASSLGTSGRELFF. In DNA form, the CDR3 reads TGCGCCAGCAGCTTAGGGACTAGCGGACGGGAGCTGTTTTTT.

The chain combines TRBV11-3 with TRBJ2-7; 8 nucleotides match TRBD1. The J segment lost 6 bases and the V segment lost 5 bases, leaving 3 bases of the junction unmatched. Germline CDR1 is SGHNT and CDR2 is YENEEA. The CDR3 spans 12 residues. CDR3 sequence: CASSITGGEQYF. The CDR3 bases are TGTGCCAGCAGCATTACAGGGGGCGAGCAGTACTTC.

This sequence joins TRBV7-2 and TRBJ2-3, with D possibly TRBD1 on 6 matching bases. Trimming removed 4 bases at V and 1 base at J, with 15 bases between. Germline CDR1 is SGHTA and CDR2 is FQGNSA. CDR3 size: 16 residues. The CDR3 bases are TGTGCCAGCAGCTCTAGCACAGGGTCGGGCACAGATACGCAGTATTTT. It translates to CASSSSTGSGTDTQYF.

The V call is TRBV2, the J call TRBJ2-5, with D unresolved. V lost 0 bases and J 5 bases, leaving 10 bases between the germline ends. Germline-derived CDR1 and CDR2 are SNHLY and FYNNEI. This CDR3 spans 14 amino acids. DNA for the CDR3: TGTGCCAGCAGTGAAGCGCTTCCGGAGGAGACCCAGTACTTC. This translates into CASSEALPEETQYF. Full variable domain (outside the CDR3, taken from reference TRBV2 and TRBJ2-5): EPEVTQTPSHQVTQMGQEVILRCVPISNHLYFYWYRQILGQKVEFLVSFYNNEISEKSEIFDDQFSVERPDGSNFTLKIRSTKLEDSAMYFCASSEALPEETQYFGPGTRLLVL.

This clone has just one count. The chain carries TRBV7-9 and TRBJ2-1; TRBD2 agrees at 12 bases. The ends lost 1 base at V and 5 bases at J; junction bases unmatched: 0. This CDR3 comprises 15 residues. Germline CDR1 and CDR2: SEHNR and FQNEAQ (reference sequence). The CDR3 sequence is CASSLGLAGDNEQFF. The CDR3 coding sequence is TGTGCCAGCAGCTTAGGACTAGCGGGAGACAATGAGCAGTTCTTC.